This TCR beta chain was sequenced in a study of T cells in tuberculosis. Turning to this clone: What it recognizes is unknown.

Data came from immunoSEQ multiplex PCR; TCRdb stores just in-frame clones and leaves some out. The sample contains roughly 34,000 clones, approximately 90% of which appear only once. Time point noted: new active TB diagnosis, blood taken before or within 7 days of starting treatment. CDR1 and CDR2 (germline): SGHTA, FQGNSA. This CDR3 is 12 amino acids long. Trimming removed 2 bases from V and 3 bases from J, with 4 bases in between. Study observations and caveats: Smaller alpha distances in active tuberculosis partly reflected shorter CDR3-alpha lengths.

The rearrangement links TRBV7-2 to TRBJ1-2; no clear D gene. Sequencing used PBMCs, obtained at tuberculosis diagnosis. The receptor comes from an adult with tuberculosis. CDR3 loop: CASSLQDYGYTF. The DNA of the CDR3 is TGTGCCAGCAGCTTACAGGACTATGGCTACACCTTC. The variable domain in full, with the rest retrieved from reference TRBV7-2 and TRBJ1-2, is GAGVSQSPSNKVTEKGKDVELRCDPISGHTALYWYRQSLGQGLEFLIYFQGNSAPDKSGLPSDRFSAERTGGSVSTLTIQRTQQEDSAVYLCASSLQDYGYTFGSGTRLTVV.